A single sample gave rise to the 2 T cell receptor beta chains below, sequenced in a study of T cells expressing NK-cell markers. TCRdb reprocessed the 5' RACE reads and stores each CDR3 protein as one record, lacking DNA. The table lists approximately 460,000 distinct CDR3 sequences. The sequenced sample consisted of blood T cells: a sorted CD56 or NKG2C T cell subset, CD4+ or CD8+ T cells, or bulk PBMC T cells (not recorded which). These TCRs come from a woman between 18 and 70 years old in good health.

V is TRBV4-3 and J is TRBJ2-2; TCRdb designates TRBD2, a call that cannot be tested without DNA. Germline CDR1 is LGHNA and CDR2 is YSLEER. The length of the CDR3 is 15 residues. The CDR3 sequence is CASSPGLLQSGELFF.

The V call is TRBV5-1, the J call TRBJ1-1; TCRdb indicates TRBD1, and absent DNA this call remains unverified. This CDR3 has 14 residues. Germline V lookup: CDR1 SGHRS, CDR2 YFSETQ. CDR3 sequence: CASSWTEANTEAFF. Complete variable domain (other parts from reference TRBV5-1 and TRBJ1-1): KAGVTQTPRYLIKTRGQQVTLSCSPISGHRSVSWYQQTPGQGLQFLFEYFSETQRNKGNFPGRFSGRQFSNSRSEMNVSTLELGDSALYLCASSWTEANTEAFFGQGTRLTVV.